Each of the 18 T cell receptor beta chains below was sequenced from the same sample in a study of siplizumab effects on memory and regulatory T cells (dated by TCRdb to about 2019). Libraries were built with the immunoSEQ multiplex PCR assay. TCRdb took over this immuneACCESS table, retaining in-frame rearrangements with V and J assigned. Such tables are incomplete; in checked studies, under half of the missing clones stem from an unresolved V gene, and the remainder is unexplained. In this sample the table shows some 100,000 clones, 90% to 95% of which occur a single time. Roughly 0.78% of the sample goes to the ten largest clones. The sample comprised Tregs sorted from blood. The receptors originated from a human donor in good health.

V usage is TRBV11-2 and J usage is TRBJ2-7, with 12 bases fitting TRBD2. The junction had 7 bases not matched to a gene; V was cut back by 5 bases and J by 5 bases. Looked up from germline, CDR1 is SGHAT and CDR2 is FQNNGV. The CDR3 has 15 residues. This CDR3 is CASSIRLAGAHEQYF. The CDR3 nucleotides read TGTGCCAGCAGCATAAGACTAGCGGGAGCCCACGAGCAGTACTTC.

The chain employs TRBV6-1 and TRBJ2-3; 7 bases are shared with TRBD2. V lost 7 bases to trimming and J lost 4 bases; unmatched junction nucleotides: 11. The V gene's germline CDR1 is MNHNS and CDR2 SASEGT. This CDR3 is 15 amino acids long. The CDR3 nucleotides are TGTGCCAGCATGGCCCCTAGCGGCGCACCAGATACGCAGTATTTT. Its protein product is CASMAPSGAPDTQYF.

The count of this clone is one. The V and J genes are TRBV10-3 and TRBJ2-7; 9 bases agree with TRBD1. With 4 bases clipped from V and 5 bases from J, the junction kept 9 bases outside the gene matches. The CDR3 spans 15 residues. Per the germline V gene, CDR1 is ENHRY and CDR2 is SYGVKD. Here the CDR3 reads CAISVRTGTGNEQYF. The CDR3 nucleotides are TGTGCCATCAGTGTCAGAACCGGGACAGGGAACGAGCAGTACTTC.

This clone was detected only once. CDR3 region: CASSSGTNTDTQYF. CDR3 nucleotides: TGTGCCAGCAGCAGTGGGACTAACACAGATACGCAGTATTTT. This sequence joins TRBV7-3 and TRBJ2-3, with 7 nucleotides matching TRBD2. The germline V gene has CDR1 SGHTA and CDR2 FQGTGA. CDR3 length: 14 residues. V lost 5 bases, J lost 2 bases, and 4 bases stayed unmatched.

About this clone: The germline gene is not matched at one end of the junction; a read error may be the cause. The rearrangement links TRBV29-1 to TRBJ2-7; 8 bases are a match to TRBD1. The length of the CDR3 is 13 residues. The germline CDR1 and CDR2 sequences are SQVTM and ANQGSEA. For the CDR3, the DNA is TGCAGCGTCGAAGGACAGGGAATATACGAGCAGTACTTC. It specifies CSVEGQGIYEQYF.

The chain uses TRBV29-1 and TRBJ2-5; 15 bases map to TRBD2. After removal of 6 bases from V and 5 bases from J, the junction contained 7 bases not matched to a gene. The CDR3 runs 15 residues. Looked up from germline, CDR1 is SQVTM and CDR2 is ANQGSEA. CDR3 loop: CSVNGLAGGLETQYF. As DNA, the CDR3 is TGCAGCGTCAACGGACTAGCGGGGGGGCTTGAGACCCAGTACTTC.

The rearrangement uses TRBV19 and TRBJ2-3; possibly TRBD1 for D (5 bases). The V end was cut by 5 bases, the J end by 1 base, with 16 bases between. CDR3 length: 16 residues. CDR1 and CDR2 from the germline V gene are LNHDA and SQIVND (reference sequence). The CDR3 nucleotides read TGTGCCAGTAGTGCCTCTTGGGGCGATGGCACAGATACGCAGTATTTT. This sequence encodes CASSASWGDGTDTQYF.

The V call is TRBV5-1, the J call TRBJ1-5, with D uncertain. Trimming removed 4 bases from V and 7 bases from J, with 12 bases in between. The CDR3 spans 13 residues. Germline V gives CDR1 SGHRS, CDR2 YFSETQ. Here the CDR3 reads CASSPHTGQPQHF. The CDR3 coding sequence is TGCGCCAGCAGCCCCCACACGGGACAGCCCCAGCATTTT.

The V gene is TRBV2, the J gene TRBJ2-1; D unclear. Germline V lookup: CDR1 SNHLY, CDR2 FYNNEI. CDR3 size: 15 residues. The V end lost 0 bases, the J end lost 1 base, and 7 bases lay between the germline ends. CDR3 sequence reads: CASSEARPSYNEQFF. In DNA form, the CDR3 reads TGTGCCAGCAGTGAAGCAAGGCCATCCTACAATGAGCAGTTCTTC. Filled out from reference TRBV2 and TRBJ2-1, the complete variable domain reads EPEVTQTPSHQVTQMGQEVILRCVPISNHLYFYWYRQILGQKVEFLVSFYNNEISEKSEIFDDQFSVERPDGSNFTLKIRSTKLEDSAMYFCASSEARPSYNEQFFGPGTRLTVL.

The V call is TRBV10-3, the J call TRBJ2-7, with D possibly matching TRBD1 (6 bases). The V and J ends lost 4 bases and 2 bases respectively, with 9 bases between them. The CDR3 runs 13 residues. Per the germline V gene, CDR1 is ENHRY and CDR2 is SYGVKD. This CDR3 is CAISGTETYEQYF. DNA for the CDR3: TGTGCCATCAGTGGGACAGAAACCTACGAGCAGTACTTC.

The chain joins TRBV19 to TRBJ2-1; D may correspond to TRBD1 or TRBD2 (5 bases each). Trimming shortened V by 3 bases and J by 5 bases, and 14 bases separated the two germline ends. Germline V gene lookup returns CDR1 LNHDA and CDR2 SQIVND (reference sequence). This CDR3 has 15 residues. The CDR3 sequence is CASSIVSGLHNEQFF. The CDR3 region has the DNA TGTGCCAGTAGTATTGTCTCGGGGCTCCACAATGAGCAGTTCTTC.

CDR3 in amino acids: CASSLGDSSGNTIYF. For the CDR3, the DNA is TGCGCCAGCAGCTTGGGGGACAGCTCTGGAAACACCATATATTTT. The rearrangement links TRBV5-1 to TRBJ1-3; 7 bases align to TRBD1. V dropped 0 bases and J dropped 0; count of bases not matched to a gene: 0. From germline, CDR1 is SGHRS and CDR2 YFSETQ. The CDR3 has 15 amino acids.

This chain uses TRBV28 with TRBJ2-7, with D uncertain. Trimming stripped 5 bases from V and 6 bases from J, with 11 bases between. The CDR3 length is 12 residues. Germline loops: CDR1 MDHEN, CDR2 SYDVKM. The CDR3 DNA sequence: TGTGCCAGCAGTCAATTAGCTGGCGAGCAGTACTTC. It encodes CASSQLAGEQYF.

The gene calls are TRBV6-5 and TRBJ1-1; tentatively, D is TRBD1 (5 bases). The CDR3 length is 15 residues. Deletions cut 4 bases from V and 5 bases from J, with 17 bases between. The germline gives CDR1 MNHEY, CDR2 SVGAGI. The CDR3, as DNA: TGTGCCAGCAGTTCACTTCCCCAGGGAGGGACTGAAGCTTTCTTT. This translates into CASSSLPQGGTEAFF.

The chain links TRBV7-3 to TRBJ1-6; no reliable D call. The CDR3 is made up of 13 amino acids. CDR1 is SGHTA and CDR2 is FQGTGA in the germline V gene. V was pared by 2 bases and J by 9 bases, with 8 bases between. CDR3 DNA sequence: TGTGCCAGCAGCTTAGGGGTGGCTTCACCCCTCCACTTT. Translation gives CASSLGVASPLHF.

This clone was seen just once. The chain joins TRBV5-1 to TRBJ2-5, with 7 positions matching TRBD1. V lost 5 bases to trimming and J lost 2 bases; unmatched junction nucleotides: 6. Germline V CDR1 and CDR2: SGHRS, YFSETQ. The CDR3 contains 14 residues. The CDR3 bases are TGCGCCAGCAGACCAGGACAGGTACAAGAGACCCAGTACTTC. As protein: CASRPGQVQETQYF.

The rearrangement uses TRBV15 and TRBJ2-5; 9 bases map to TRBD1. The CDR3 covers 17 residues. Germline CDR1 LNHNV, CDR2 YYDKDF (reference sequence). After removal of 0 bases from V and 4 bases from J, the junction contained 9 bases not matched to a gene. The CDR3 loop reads CATSRDPRTGVGETQYF. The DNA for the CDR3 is TGTGCCACCAGCAGAGATCCGAGGACAGGGGTAGGAGAGACCCAGTACTTC.

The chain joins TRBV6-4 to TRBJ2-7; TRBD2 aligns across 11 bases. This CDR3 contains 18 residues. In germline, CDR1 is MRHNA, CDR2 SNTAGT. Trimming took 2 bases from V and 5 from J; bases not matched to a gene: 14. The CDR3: CASSDTTSRLAGRDEQYF. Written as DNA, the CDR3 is TGTGCCAGCAGTGACACGACCTCGCGACTAGCGGGAAGGGACGAGCAGTACTTC.